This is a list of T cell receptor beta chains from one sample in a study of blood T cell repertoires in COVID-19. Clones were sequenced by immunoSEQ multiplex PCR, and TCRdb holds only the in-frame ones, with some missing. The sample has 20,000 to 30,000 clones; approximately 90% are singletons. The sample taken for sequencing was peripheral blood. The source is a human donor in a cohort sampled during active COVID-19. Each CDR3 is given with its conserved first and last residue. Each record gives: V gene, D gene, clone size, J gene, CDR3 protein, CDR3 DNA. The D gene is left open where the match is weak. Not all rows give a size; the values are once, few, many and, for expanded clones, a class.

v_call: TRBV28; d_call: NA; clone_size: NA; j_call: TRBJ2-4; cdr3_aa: CASAPGGTRDIQYF; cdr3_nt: TGTGCCAGCGCCCCAGGGGGGACTCGGGACATTCAGTACTTC
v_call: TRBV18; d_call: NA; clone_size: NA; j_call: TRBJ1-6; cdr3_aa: CASSFEITGSPLHF; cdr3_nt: TGTGCCAGCTCATTCGAGATAACGGGTTCACCCCTCCACTTT
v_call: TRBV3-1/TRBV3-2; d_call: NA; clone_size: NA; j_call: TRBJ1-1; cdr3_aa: CASSQGGNTEAFF; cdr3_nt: TGTGCCAGCAGCCAAGGCGGGAACACTGAAGCTTTCTTT
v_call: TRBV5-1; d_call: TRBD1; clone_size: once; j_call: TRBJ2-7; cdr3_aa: CASRGQDSYEQYF; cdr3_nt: TGCGCCAGCAGAGGACAGGACTCCTACGAGCAGTACTTC
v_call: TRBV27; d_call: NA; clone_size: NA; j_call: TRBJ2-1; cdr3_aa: CASSFLRDNSYNEQFF; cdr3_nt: TGTGCCAGCAGTTTTCTACGGGACAACTCCTACAATGAGCAGTTCTTC
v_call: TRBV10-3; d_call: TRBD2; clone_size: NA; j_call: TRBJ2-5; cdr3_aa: CAIRDSGGMETQYF; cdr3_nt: TGTGCCATCAGGGACAGCGGGGGGATGGAGACCCAGTACTTC
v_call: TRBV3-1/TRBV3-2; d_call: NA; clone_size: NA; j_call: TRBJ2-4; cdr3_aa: CASRSGRDIQYF; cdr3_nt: TGTGCCAGCAGGTCAGGCAGGGACATTCAGTACTTC
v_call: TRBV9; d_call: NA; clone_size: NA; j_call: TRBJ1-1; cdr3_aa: CASSVDYGGGTEAFF; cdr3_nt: TGTGCCAGCAGCGTAGATTATGGGGGAGGCACTGAAGCTTTCTTT
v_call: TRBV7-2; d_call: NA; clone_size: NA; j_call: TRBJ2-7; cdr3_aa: CASSLAYARAYEQYF; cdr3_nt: TGTGCCAGCAGCTTAGCGTACGCCAGGGCCTACGAGCAGTACTTC
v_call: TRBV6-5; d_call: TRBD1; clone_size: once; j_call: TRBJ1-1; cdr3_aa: CASSLTGGGTEAFF; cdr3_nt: TGTGCCAGCAGTTTGACAGGGGGTGGCACTGAAGCTTTCTTT
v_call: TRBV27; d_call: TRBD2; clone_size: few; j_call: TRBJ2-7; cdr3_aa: CASSEVTSGKDEQYF; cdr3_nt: TGTGCCAGCAGTGAGGTGACTAGCGGGAAGGACGAGCAGTACTTC
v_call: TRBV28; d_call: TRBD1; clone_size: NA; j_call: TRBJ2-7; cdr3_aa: CASSSQGTGGSEQYF; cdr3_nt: TGTGCCAGCAGTAGCCAGGGGACAGGGGGCTCCGAGCAGTACTTC
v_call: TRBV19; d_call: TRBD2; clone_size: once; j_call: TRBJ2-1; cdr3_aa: CASSIRELAGGENEQFF; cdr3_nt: TGTGCCAGTAGTATTCGGGAACTAGCGGGGGGGGAGAATGAGCAGTTCTTC
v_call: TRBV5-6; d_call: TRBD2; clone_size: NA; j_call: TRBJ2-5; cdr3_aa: CASSSNLAGGQETQYF; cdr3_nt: TGTGCCAGCAGCTCAAACCTAGCGGGGGGGCAAGAGACCCAGTACTTC
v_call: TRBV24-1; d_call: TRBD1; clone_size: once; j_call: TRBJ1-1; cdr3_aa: CATSDSRTGMNTEAFF; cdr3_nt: TGTGCCACCAGTGATTCCCGGACAGGGATGAACACTGAAGCTTTCTTT
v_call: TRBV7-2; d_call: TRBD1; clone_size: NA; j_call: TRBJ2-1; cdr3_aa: CASSSRQGNEQFF; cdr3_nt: TGTGCCAGCAGCTCCCGACAGGGCAATGAGCAGTTCTTC
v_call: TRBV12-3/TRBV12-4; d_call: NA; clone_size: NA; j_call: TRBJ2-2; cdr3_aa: CASSSITGELFF; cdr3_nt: TGTGCCAGCAGTTCCATTACCGGGGAGCTGTTTTTT
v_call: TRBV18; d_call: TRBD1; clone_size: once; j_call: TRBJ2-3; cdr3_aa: CASSADRQGIGTQYF; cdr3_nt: TGTGCCAGCTCAGCCGACCGACAGGGGATAGGTACGCAGTATTTT
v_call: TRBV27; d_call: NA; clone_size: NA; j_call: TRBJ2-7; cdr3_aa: CASSPPGLRREQYF; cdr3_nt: TGTGCCAGCAGCCCCCCGGGACTCCGTCGGGAGCAGTACTTC
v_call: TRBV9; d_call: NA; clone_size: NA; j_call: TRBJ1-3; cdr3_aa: CASSPAPQYRGNTIYF; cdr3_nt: TGTGCCAGCAGCCCCGCCCCTCAATACAGGGGAAACACCATATATTTT
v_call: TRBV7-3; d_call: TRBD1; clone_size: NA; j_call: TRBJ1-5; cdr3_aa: CASSPGQGAGQPQHF; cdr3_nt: TGTGCCAGCAGCCCGGGACAGGGGGCAGGCCAGCCCCAGCATTTT
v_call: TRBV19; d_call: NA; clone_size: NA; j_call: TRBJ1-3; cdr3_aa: CASSDGHFSGNTIYF; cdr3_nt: TGTGCCAGTAGTGACGGACACTTCTCTGGAAACACCATATATTTT
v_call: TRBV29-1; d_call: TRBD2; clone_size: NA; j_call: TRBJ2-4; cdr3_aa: CSVELAGGTKNIQYF; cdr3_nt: TGCAGCGTTGAATTAGCGGGAGGAACCAAAAACATTCAGTACTTC
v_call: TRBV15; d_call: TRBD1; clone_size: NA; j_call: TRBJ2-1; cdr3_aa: CATSREQGEDNEQFF; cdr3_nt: TGTGCCACCAGCAGAGAACAGGGGGAGGACAATGAGCAGTTCTTC
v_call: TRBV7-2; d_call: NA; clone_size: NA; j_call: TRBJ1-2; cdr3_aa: CASSITQGWNYGYTF; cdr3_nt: TGTGCCAGCAGCATAACACAGGGTTGGAACTATGGCTACACCTTC
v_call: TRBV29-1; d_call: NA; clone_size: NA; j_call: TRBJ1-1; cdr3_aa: CSVDSGGAGTEAFF; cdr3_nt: TGCAGCGTTGACTCGGGAGGTGCGGGGACTGAAGCTTTCTTT
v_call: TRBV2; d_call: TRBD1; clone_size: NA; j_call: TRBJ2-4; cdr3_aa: CASSEVAGGPNIQYF; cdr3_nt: TGTGCCAGCAGTGAGGTAGCAGGGGGCCCAAACATTCAGTACTTC
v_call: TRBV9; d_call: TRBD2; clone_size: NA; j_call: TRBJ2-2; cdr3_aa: CASSGGTSGRETGELFF; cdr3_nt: TGTGCCAGCAGCGGAGGGACTAGCGGGAGGGAAACCGGGGAGCTGTTTTTT